This TCR beta chain originates from a study of beta chain features in type 1 diabetes. The sample holds a few counts of this clone. The antigen remains undetermined. The investigators reverse transcribed all of the isolated RNA, so they sequenced expressed TCRB transcripts. Clones were sequenced by immunoSEQ multiplex PCR, and TCRdb holds only the in-frame ones, with some missing. Seen here are 130,000 to 150,000 clones, about a tenth observed once, and the top ten hold around 0.63%. Findings of the study overall: People with Type 1 diabetes carried modestly yet significantly shorter TCRB CDR3s in all four CD4+ subsets.

Trimming took 6 bases from V and 5 from J; bases not matched to a gene: 10. The CDR3 is made up of 15 amino acids. Germline V CDR1 and CDR2: MNHEY, SVGAGI. The V and J genes are TRBV6-5 and TRBJ2-3, with 8 bases fitting TRBD1. The TCR sequence derives from a man aged 18 to 29 in good health. The specimen was central memory CD4+ T cells from blood. DNA for the CDR3: TGTGCCAGCAGCCGGACAGGGAATATCGTAGATACGCAGTATTTT. Protein: CASSRTGNIVDTQYF.